The present TCR beta chain was sequenced within a study of T cell repertoires in cytomegalovirus infection. J gave up 7 bases and V 3 bases, and 12 bases lay outside the gene matches. Germline V gene lookup returns CDR1 LGHDT and CDR2 YNNKEL (reference sequence). This CDR3 has 16 residues. One entry per CDR3 protein results from TCRdb running MiXCR on the reads. This table holds 80,000 or so distinct CDR3 sequences, more than 20% found once. To note about this clonotype: Its specificity is not known.

The sample consisted of CD8+ T cells from cultured PBMCs, taken from culture after CMV antigen stimulation. V and J are TRBV3-1 and TRBJ2-7; 10 nucleotides align to TRBD2. The clonotype originates from a human donor in good health (CMV status not recorded). Some clones in this sample may be carry-over from other donors' samples. Here the CDR3 DNA reads TGTGCCAGCAGCCAGGAGGCCCTAGCGGGAGTGGGGGAGCAGTACTTC. This codes for CASSQEALAGVGEQYF.